This T cell receptor beta chain was obtained from a study of shared clonotypes between healthy human individuals. From germline, CDR1 is KGHSH and CDR2 LQKENI. The ends were cut back, 6 bases at V and 0 bases at J, with 12 bases in the middle. The CDR3 runs 14 residues. As concerns this clone: Other nucleotide sequences from this sample produce the same CDR3.

Genomic DNA of every subset was divided equally among multiple immunoSEQ plates. The repertoire was sequenced with immunoSEQ multiplex PCR; TCRdb's copy has only in-frame clones and lacks some. Among roughly 1.5 million clones listed, around 98% were seen once. The V call is TRBV18, the J call TRBJ2-7; D ambiguous. The clonotype originates from a man younger than 40 in good health. Sequenced material: naive CD4+ T cells sorted from blood. Subset meaning: CD45RA+ positively selected. DNA for the CDR3: TGTGCCAGCTCTCCTACCAGGAGCTCCTACGAGCAGTACTTC. As protein: CASSPTRSSYEQYF.